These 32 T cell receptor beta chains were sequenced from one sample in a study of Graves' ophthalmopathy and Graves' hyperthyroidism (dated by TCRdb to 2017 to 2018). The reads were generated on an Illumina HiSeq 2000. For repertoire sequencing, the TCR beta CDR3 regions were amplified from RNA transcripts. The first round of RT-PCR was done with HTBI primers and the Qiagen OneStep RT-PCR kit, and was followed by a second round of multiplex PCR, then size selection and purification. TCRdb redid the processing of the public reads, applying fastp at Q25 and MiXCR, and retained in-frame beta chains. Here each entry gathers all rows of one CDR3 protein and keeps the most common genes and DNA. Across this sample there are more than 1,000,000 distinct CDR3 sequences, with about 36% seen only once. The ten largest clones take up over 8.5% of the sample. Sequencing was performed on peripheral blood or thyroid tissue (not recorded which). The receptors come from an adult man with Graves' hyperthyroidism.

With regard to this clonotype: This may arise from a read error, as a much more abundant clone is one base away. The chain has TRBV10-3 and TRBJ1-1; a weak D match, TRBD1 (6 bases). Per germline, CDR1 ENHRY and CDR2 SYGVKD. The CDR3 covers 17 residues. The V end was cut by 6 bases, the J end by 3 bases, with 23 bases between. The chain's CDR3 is CAIRRGPRKGGYTEAFF. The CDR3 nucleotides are TGTGCCATCAGGCGAGGGCCCCGTAAGGGGGGGTACACTGAAGCTTTCTTT.

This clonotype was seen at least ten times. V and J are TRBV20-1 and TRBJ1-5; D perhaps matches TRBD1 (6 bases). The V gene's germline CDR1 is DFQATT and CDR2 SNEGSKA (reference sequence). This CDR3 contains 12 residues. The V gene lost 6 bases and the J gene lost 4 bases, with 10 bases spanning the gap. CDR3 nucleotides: TGCAGTGCCGGGACAATAAATCAGCCCCAGCATTTT. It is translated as CSAGTINQPQHF.

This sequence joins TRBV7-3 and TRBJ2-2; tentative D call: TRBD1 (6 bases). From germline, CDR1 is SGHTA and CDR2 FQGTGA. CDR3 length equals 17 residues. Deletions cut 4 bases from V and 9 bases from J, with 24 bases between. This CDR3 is CASSSSTGSGGGRELFF. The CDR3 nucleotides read TGTGCCAGCAGCTCCTCTACGGGGAGCGGTGGGGGCCGGGAGCTGTTTTTT.

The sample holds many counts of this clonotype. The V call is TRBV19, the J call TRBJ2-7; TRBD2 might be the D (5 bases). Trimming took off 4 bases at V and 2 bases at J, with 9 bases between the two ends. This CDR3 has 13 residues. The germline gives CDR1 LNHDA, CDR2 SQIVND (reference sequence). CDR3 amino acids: CASSTSGAYEQYF. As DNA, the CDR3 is TGTGCCAGTAGTACCTCCGGGGCCTACGAGCAGTACTTC.

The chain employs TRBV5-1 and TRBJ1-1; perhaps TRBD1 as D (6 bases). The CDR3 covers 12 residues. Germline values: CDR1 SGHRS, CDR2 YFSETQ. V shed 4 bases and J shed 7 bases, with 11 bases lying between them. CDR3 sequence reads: CASSADSREAFF. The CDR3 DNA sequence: TGCGCCAGCAGCGCGGACAGCCGTGAAGCTTTCTTT.

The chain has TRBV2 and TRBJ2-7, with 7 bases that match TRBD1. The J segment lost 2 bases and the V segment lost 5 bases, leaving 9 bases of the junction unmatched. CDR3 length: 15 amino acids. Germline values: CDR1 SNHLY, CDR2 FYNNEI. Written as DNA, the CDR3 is TGTGCCAGCAGTTTAACCCGGGACAGCCCCTACGAGCAGTACTTC. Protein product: CASSLTRDSPYEQYF.

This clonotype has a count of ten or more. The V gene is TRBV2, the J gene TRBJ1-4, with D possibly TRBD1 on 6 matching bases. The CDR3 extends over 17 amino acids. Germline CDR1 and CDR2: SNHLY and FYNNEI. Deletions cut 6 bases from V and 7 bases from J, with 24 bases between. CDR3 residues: CASSLQGTIGSVEKLFF. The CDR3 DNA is TGTGCCAGCAGCCTACAGGGAACGATCGGGTCGGTTGAAAAACTGTTTTTT.

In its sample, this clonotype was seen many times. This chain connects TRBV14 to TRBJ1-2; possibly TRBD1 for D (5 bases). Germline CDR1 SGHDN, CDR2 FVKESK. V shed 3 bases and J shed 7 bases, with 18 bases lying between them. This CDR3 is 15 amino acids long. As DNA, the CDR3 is TGTGCCAGCAGCCAGCTAGGCAGGGACTTCGGTGGCTACACCTTC. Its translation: CASSQLGRDFGGYTF.

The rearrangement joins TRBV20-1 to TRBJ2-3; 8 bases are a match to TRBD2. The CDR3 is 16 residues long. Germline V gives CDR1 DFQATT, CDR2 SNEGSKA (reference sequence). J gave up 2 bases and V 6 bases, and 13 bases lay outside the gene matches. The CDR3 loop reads CSAPKPGTRHTDTQYF. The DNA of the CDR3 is TGCAGTGCCCCGAAGCCCGGGACTAGACACACAGATACGCAGTATTTT.

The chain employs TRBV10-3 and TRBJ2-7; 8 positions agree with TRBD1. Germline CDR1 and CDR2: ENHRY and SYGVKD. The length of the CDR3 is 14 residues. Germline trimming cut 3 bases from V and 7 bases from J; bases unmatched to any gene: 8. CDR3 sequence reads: CAISDPDRGLEQYF. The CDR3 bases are TGTGCCATCAGTGATCCCGACAGGGGTCTAGAGCAGTACTTC.

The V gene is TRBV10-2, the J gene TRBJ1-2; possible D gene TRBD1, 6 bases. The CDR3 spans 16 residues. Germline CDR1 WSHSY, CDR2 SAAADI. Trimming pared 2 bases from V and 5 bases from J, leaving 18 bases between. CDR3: CASSEPDSLGPYGYTF. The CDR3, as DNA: TGCGCCAGCAGTGAGCCGGACAGTCTAGGACCTTATGGCTACACCTTC.

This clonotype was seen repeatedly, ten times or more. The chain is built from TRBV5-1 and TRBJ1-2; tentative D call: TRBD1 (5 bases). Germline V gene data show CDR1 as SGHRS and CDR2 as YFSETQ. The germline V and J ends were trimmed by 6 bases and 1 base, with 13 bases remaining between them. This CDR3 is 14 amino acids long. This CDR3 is CASKTGQLNYGYTF. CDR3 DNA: TGCGCCAGCAAAACCGGACAACTTAACTATGGCTACACCTTC.

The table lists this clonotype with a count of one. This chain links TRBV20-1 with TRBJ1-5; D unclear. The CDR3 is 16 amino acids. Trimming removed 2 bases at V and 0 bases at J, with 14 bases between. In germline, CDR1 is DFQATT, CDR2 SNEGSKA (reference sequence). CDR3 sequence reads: CSARQDGLYSNQPQHF. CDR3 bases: TGCAGTGCTAGACAAGATGGCCTATATAGCAATCAGCCCCAGCATTTT.

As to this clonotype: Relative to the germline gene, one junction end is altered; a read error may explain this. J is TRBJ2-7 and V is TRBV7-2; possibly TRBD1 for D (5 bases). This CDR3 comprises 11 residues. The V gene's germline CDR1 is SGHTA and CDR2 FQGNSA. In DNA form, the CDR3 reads TGTGCCAGCAGTAAACGACTGGGGCAGGACTTC. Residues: CASSKRLGQDF.

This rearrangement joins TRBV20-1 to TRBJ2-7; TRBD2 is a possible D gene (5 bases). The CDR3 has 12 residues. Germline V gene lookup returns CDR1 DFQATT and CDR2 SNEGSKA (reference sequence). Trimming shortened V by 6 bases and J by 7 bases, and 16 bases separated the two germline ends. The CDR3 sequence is CSARHEGYEQYF. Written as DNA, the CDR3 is TGCAGTGCCAGACATGAGGGCTATGAGCAGTACTTC.

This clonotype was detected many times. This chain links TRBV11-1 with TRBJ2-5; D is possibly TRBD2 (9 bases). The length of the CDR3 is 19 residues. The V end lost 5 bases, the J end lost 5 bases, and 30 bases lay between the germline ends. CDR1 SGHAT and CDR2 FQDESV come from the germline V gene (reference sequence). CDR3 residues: CASSHRTGIQLAGLETQYF. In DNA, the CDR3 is TGTGCCAGCAGCCACCGGACAGGGATACAACTAGCGGGTTTGGAGACCCAGTACTTC.

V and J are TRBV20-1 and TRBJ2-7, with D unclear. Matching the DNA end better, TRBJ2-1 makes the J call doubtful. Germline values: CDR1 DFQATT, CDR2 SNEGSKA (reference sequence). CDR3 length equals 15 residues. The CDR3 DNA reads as TGCAGTGCTCCCTCGCCAGGTAGCTCCTACAATGAGCAGTTCTTC. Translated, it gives CSAPSPGSSYNEQFF.

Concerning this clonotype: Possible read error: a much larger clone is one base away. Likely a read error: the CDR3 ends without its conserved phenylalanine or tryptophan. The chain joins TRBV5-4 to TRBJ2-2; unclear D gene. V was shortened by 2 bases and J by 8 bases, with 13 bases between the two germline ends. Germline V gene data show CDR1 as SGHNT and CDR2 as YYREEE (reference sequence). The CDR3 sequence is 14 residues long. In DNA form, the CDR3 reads TGTGCCAGCAGCTTTCAGCTGACGGAAGGGGAGCTGTTTTAT. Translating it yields CASSFQLTEGELFY.

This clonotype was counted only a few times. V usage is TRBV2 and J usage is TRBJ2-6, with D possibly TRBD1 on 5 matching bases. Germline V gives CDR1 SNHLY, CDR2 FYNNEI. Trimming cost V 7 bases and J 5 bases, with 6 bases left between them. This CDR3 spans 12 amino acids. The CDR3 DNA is TGTGCCAGCAAGGACAGGGCCAACGTCCTGACTTTC. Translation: CASKDRANVLTF.

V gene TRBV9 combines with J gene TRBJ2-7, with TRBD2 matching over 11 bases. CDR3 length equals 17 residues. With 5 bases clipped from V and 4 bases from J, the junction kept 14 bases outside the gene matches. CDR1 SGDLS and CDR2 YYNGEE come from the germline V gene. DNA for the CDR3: TGTGCCAGCAGTGAGAACCAAATAGCGGGAGGGCCATACGAGCAGTACTTC. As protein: CASSENQIAGGPYEQYF. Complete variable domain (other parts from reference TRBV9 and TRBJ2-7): DSGVTQTPKHLITATGQRVTLRCSPRSGDLSVYWYQQSLDQGLQFLIQYYNGEERAKGNILERFSAQQFPDLHSELNLSSLELGDSALYFCASSENQIAGGPYEQYFGPGTRLTVT.

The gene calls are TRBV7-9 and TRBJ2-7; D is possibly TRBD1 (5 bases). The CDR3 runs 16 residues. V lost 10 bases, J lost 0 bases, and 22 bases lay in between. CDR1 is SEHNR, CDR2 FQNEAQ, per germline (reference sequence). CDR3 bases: TGTGCCAACAACCAGGGCCTATTATCTATCTCCTACGAGCAGTACTTC. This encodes CANNQGLLSISYEQYF.

This CDR3 is CASSLPGQGNQPQHF. CDR3 DNA: TGTGCCAGCAGTCTACCGGGACAGGGCAATCAGCCCCAGCATTTT. The genes are TRBV12-3 or TRBV12-4 and TRBJ1-5, with TRBD1 matching over 8 bases. V gave up 5 bases and J gave up 2 bases; unmatched junction bases: 5. This CDR3 spans 15 amino acids.

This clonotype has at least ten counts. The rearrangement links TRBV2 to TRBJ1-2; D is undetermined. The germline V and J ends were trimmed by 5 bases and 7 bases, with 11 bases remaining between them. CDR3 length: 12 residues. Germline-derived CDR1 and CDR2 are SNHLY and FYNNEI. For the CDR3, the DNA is TGTGCCAGCAGTCCCCCGGGTCGTGGCTACACCTTC. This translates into CASSPPGRGYTF.

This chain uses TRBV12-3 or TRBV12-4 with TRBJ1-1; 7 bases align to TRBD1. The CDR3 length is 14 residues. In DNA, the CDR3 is TGTGCTAGTGGTTCCTGGGACAGACAAACTGAAGCTTTCTTT. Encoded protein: CASGSWDRQTEAFF.

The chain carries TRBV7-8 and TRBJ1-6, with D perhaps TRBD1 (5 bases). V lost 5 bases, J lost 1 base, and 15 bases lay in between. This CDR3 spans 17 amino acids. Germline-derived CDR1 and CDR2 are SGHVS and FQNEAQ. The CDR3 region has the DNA TGTGCCAGCAGCCTTTCCGGGACGGAATCCTATAATTCACCCCTCCACTTT. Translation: CASSLSGTESYNSPLHF.

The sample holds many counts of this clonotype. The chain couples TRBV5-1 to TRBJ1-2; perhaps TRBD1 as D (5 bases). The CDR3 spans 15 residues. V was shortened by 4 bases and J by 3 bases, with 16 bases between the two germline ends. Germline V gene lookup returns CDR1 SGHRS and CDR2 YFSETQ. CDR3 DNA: TGCGCCAGCAGCCCTGGGGGGACCGGATACTATGGCTACACCTTC. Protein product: CASSPGGTGYYGYTF. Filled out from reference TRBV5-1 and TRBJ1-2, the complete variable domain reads KAGVTQTPRYLIKTRGQQVTLSCSPISGHRSVSWYQQTPGQGLQFLFEYFSETQRNKGNFPGRFSGRQFSNSRSEMNVSTLELGDSALYLCASSPGGTGYYGYTFGSGTRLTVV.

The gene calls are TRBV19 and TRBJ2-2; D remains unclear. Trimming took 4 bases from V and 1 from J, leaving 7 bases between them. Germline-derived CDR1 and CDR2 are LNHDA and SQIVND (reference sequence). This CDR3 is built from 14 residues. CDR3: CASSNSLNTGELFF. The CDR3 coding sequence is TGTGCCAGTAGTAACAGCTTGAACACCGGGGAGCTGTTTTTT.

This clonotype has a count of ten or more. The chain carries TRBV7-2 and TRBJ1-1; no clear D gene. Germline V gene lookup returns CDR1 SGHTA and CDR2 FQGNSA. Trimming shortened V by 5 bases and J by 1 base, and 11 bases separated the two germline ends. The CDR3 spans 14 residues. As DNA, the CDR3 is TGTGCCAGCAGCGGTGATTTTACGAACACTGAAGCTTTCTTT. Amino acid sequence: CASSGDFTNTEAFF.

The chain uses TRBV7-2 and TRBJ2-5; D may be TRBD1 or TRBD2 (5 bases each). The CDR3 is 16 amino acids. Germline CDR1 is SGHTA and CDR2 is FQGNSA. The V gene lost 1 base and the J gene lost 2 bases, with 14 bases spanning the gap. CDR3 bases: TGTGCCAGCAGCTTAGAAGAGGGGCTTTGGCAAGAGACCCAGTACTTC. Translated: CASSLEEGLWQETQYF.

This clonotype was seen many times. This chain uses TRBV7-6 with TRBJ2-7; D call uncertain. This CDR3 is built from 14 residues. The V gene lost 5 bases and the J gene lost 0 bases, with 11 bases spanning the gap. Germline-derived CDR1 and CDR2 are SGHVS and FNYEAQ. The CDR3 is CASSPARSSYEQYF. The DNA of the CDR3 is TGTGCCAGCAGCCCCGCCAGAAGCTCCTACGAGCAGTACTTC.

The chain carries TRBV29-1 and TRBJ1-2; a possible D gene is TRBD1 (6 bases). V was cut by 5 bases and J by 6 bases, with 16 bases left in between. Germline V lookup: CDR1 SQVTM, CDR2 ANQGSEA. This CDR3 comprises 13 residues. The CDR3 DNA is TGCAGCGTTTACAGGGAGGCGGTCGATGGCTACACCTTC. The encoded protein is CSVYREAVDGYTF.

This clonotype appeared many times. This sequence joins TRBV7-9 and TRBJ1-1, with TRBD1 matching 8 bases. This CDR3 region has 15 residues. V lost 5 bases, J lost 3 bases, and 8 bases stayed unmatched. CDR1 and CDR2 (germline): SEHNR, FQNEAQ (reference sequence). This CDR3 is CASSTWTGRHTEAFF. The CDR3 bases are TGTGCCAGCAGCACGTGGACAGGGAGGCACACTGAAGCTTTCTTT. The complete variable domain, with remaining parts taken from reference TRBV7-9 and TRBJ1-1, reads DTGVSQNPRHKITKRGQNVTFRCDPISEHNRLYWYRQTLGQGPEFLTYFQNEAQLEKSRLLSDRFSAERPKGSFSTLEIQRTEQGDSAMYLCASSTWTGRHTEAFFGQGTRLTVV.